The source of this TCR beta chain is a study of blood T cell repertoires in COVID-19. In the study overall: The United States, Italy and Spain supplied acute and convalescent COVID-19 samples. PBMCs, B-cell-depleted T cells, or T cells were the source of the cDNA or gDNA that made up the material.

This clone has a single count. Authors' data handling: Estimation of nucleated cell counts relied on the amplification of reference gene primers. Generated by immunoSEQ multiplex PCR, the TCRdb table keeps only in-frame clones and is missing some. Clonal size and the V and J genes are those of that table, whereas D and trimming came from the DNA. The table has more than 100,000 clones, about four fifths seen once; the top ten hold roughly 17%. This sequence was found in a man aged 60 to 75 with active or convalescent COVID-19. Source material: peripheral blood.

The CDR3 loop is CASSPSGGRGETQYF. CDR3 nucleotides: TGTGCCAGCAGCCCTAGTGGCGGGAGGGGAGAGACCCAGTACTTC. The gene calls are TRBV7-2 and TRBJ2-5, with 9 bases that match TRBD2. Germline V lookup: CDR1 SGHTA, CDR2 FQGNSA. CDR3 length: 15 amino acids. V lost 5 bases, J lost 4 bases, and 8 bases stayed unmatched.